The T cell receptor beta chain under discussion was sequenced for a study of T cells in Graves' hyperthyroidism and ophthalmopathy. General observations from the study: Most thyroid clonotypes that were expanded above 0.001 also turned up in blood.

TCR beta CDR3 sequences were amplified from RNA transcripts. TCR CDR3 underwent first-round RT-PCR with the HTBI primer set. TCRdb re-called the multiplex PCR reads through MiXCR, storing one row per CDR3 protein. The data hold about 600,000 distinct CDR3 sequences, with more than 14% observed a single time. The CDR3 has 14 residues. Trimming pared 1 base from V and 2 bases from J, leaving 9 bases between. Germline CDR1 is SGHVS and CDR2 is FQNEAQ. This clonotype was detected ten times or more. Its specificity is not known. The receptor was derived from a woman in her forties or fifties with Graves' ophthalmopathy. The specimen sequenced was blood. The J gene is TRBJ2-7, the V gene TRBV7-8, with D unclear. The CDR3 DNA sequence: TGTGCCAGCAGCTTAGTGGTAGATACCTACGAGCAGTACTTC. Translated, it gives CASSLVVDTYEQYF.